The 20 T cell receptor beta chains below all came from one sample that was sequenced in a study of cytomegalovirus exposure and HLA in healthy donors. The PCR was carried out with 60 Vbeta primers and 13 Jbeta primers. Sequencing was performed with immunoSEQ multiplex PCR; in TCRdb, only in-frame clones are kept and a portion is missing. In the table there are approximately 160,000 clones, approximately 81% of which are singletons. Sequenced sample: PBMCs. The receptor set was obtained from a woman in her late teens or twenties in good health and CMV-seronegative.

The chain has TRBV19 and TRBJ2-7, with D unclear. Per germline, CDR1 LNHDA and CDR2 SQIVND (reference sequence). The CDR3 spans 14 residues. The V end was cut by 1 base, the J end by 5 bases, with 12 bases between. The CDR3 region is CASSIGRDSDEQYF. DNA of the CDR3: TGTGCCAGTAGTATAGGACGCGACTCGGACGAGCAGTACTTC.

The rearrangement links TRBV25-1 to TRBJ2-1, with D maybe TRBD1 (5 bases). The V end was cut by 8 bases, the J end by 8 bases, with 13 bases between. In germline, CDR1 is MGHDK, CDR2 SYGVNS. The CDR3 is 12 amino acids. Written as DNA, the CDR3 is TGTGCCAGCTCATCCCAGGGTTATGAGCAGTTCTTC. Encoded protein: CASSSQGYEQFF.

The CDR3: CATAAGLARGETQYF. The CDR3 DNA sequence: TGTGCCACAGCAGCCGGACTAGCAAGAGGAGAGACCCAGTACTTC. The chain combines TRBV7-3 with TRBJ2-5; 8 bases are a match to TRBD2. J gave up 4 bases and V 10 bases, and 14 bases lay outside the gene matches. Germline-derived CDR1 and CDR2 are SGHTA and FQGTGA. This CDR3 spans 15 amino acids.

The CDR3 loop reads CASSLDLDRGSTKNIQYF. In nucleotides, the CDR3 is TGTGCCAGCAGCTTAGATCTGGACCGGGGATCGACCAAAAACATTCAGTACTTC. The chain is built from TRBV7-9 and TRBJ2-4; D might be TRBD2 (5 bases). This CDR3 comprises 18 residues. The germline V gene encodes CDR1 SEHNR and CDR2 FQNEAQ (reference sequence). V lost 1 base to trimming and J lost 2 bases, with 18 bases between them.

The genes are TRBV28 and TRBJ2-7, with 7 bases aligning to TRBD1. There are 14 residues in the CDR3. V shed 8 bases, J shed 3 bases, and the junction held 10 bases outside the gene matches. CDR1 is MDHEN and CDR2 is SYDVKM in the germline V gene. The CDR3 is CASLAGTAVYEQYF. DNA of the CDR3: TGTGCCAGCCTTGCCGGGACAGCGGTCTACGAGCAGTACTTC.

The chain combines TRBV11-3 with TRBJ2-1; 10 nucleotides align to TRBD1. The CDR3 is 17 amino acids. V was pared by 4 bases and J by 9 bases, with 15 bases of the junction left unmatched. The germline V gene encodes CDR1 SGHNT and CDR2 YENEEA. CDR3 in amino acids: CASSSGQGLLAGTEQFF. The CDR3 nucleotides are TGTGCCAGCAGCTCGGGACAGGGGCTGTTAGCGGGAACTGAGCAGTTCTTC.

The chain recombines TRBV27 with TRBJ2-2; a possible D gene is TRBD1 (6 bases). Trimming pared 6 bases from V and 4 bases from J, leaving 12 bases between. Germline V gene data show CDR1 as MNHEY and CDR2 as SMNVEV (reference sequence). The CDR3 is made up of 14 amino acids. The CDR3: CASRRDTLTGELFF. Written as DNA, the CDR3 is TGTGCCAGCAGAAGGGACACCCTCACCGGGGAGCTGTTTTTT.

The CDR3 reads CASSLWASGSSSSYEQYF. CDR3 DNA: TGTGCCAGCAGTTTATGGGCTAGCGGGAGTTCGAGCTCCTACGAGCAGTACTTC. This chain connects TRBV28 to TRBJ2-7; 10 bases fit TRBD2. The CDR3 is 18 amino acids. Losses at the gene ends were 0 bases for V and 0 bases for J; bases not matched to a gene: 8. Germline CDR1 reads MDHEN; CDR2 reads SYDVKM.

The rearrangement uses TRBV6-5 and TRBJ1-5; perhaps TRBD1 as D (6 bases). The CDR3 loop spans 16 amino acids. Germline CDR1 reads MNHEY; CDR2 reads SVGAGI. V lost 0 bases and J lost 7, with 16 bases in between. This CDR3 reads CASSYSGAGALQPQHF. CDR3 DNA sequence: TGTGCCAGCAGTTACTCGGGGGCGGGGGCTTTACAGCCCCAGCATTTT.

The gene calls are TRBV25-1 and TRBJ2-1; D perhaps matches TRBD1 (5 bases). CDR1 is MGHDK, CDR2 SYGVNS, per germline. Trimming took 2 bases from V and 1 from J, leaving 9 bases between them. CDR3 length equals 15 residues. CDR3 region: CASSEGQGSYNEQFF. The CDR3 DNA follows: TGTGCCAGCAGTGAAGGGCAGGGATCCTACAATGAGCAGTTCTTC.

The chain has TRBV11-3 and TRBJ2-1, with D perhaps matching TRBD2 (5 bases). Deletions cut 5 bases from V and 9 bases from J, with 14 bases between. The CDR3 spans 13 residues. From germline, CDR1 is SGHNT and CDR2 YENEEA. In DNA, the CDR3 is TGTGCCAGCAGCCAGAGGACTGAGACTGAGCAGTTCTTC. The encoded protein is CASSQRTETEQFF.

The genes are TRBV7-9 and TRBJ1-2; TRBD1 agrees at 9 bases. Trimming cost V 5 bases and J 4 bases; bases outside gene matches: 14. The CDR3 loop spans 17 amino acids. Germline lookup yields CDR1 SEHNR and CDR2 FQNEAQ (reference sequence). The CDR3 DNA is TGTGCCAGCAGCACTCCGGGACAGGGCTTCGGAGGCTATGGCTACACCTTC. Residues: CASSTPGQGFGGYGYTF. Using reference TRBV7-9 and TRBJ1-2 for the parts outside the CDR3, the full variable domain is DTGVSQNPRHKITKRGQNVTFRCDPISEHNRLYWYRQTLGQGPEFLTYFQNEAQLEKSRLLSDRFSAERPKGSFSTLEIQRTEQGDSAMYLCASSTPGQGFGGYGYTFGSGTRLTVV.

The J gene is TRBJ2-3, the V gene TRBV6-1, with a tentative D call TRBD2 (5 bases). The germline V gene has CDR1 MNHNS and CDR2 SASEGT. Trimming removed 6 bases from V and 3 bases from J, with 13 bases in between. CDR3 length: 14 residues. CDR3 nucleotides: TGTGCCAGCAGCGAGGGTGGGAGAACAGATACGCAGTATTTT. This codes for CASSEGGRTDTQYF.

The chain employs TRBV18 and TRBJ2-6; 16 bases agree with TRBD2. The CDR3 sequence is 18 residues long. After removal of 6 bases from V and 2 bases from J, the junction contained 4 bases not matched to a gene. The germline gives CDR1 KGHSH, CDR2 LQKENI. This CDR3 reads CASSSGTSGRAGANVLTF. The CDR3 nucleotides are TGTGCCAGCTCGTCCGGGACTAGCGGGAGGGCTGGGGCCAACGTCCTGACTTTC.

Comment on this clone: The junction differs from germline at one of its ends, possibly a read error. V is TRBV7-3 and J is TRBJ2-1; 11 bases are shared with TRBD2. CDR1 SGHTA and CDR2 FQGTGA come from the germline V gene. CDR3 length equals 15 residues. The CDR3 reads CASSLTSGSTNEQFF. The CDR3, as DNA: TGTGCCAGCAGCCTAACTAGCGGGAGTACCAATGAGCAGTTCTTC.

The chain joins TRBV5-1 to TRBJ2-1; D perhaps matches TRBD2 (5 bases). Germline CDR1 is SGHRS and CDR2 is YFSETQ. V dropped 5 bases and J dropped 6 bases, with 15 bases sitting between them. This CDR3 contains 14 residues. This chain's CDR3 is CASRTTTAGNEQFF. DNA for the CDR3: TGCGCCAGCAGGACTACTACCGCGGGCAATGAGCAGTTCTTC.

V and J are TRBV30 and TRBJ1-5; D is perhaps TRBD1 (6 bases). Trimming removed 2 bases from V and 6 bases from J, with 11 bases in between. This CDR3 spans 13 amino acids. Germline V CDR1 and CDR2: GTSNPN, SVGIG (reference sequence). The CDR3 reads CAWSSQGSQPQHF. The CDR3 region has the DNA TGTGCCTGGAGTTCACAGGGAAGTCAGCCCCAGCATTTT.

This chain connects TRBV30 to TRBJ1-2; 7 nucleotides align to TRBD1. V shed 0 bases, J shed 3 bases, and the junction held 10 bases outside the gene matches. Germline loops: CDR1 GTSNPN, CDR2 SVGIG (reference sequence). CDR3 size: 16 residues. The CDR3 region has the DNA TGTGCCTGGAGTGTCCCCCCGAGGGGGCGAGACTATGGCTACACCTTC. The encoded protein is CAWSVPPRGRDYGYTF.

The V gene is TRBV28, the J gene TRBJ1-5; TRBD1 is a possible D gene (6 bases). Trimming took 6 bases from V and 1 from J, leaving 22 bases between them. CDR1 and CDR2 (germline): MDHEN, SYDVKM. The CDR3 is made up of 18 amino acids. CDR3 loop: CASRGREGGAFSNQPQHF. CDR3 nucleotide sequence: TGTGCCAGCAGGGGCCGAGAGGGGGGGGCTTTCAGCAATCAGCCCCAGCATTTT.

V is TRBV2 and J is TRBJ2-5; 10 bases match TRBD1. The CDR3 runs 14 residues. Germline values: CDR1 SNHLY, CDR2 FYNNEI. V was clipped by 5 bases and J by 6 bases; unmatched bases: 6. Here the CDR3 reads CASSPDRGFKTQYF. In DNA, the CDR3 is TGTGCCAGCAGTCCGGACAGGGGGTTTAAGACCCAGTACTTC.